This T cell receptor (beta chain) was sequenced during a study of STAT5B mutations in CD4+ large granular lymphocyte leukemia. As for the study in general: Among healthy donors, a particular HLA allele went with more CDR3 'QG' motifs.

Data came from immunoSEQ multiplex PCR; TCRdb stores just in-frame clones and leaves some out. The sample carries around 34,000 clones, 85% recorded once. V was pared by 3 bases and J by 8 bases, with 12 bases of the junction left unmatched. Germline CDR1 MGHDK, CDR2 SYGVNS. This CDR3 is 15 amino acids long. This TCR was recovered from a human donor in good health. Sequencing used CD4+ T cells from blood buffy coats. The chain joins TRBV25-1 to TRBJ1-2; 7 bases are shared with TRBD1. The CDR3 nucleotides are TGTGCCAGCAGTGACCCCTCGGGTGGGGACAGCGGCTACACCTTC. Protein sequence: CASSDPSGGDSGYTF.